This is a list of T cell receptor beta chains from one sample in a study of TIL therapy for anti-PD-1-resistant metastatic lung cancer. Produced via immunoSEQ multiplex PCR; TCRdb's table is partial and in-frame only. This repertoire shows more than 20,000 clones, roughly two thirds found once; its top ten account for roughly 7.3%. Here the sequenced sample was tumor tissue, taken at baseline. Receptors were obtained from a person between 25 and 80 years old with non-small cell lung cancer. Both conserved end residues are part of each CDR3. The D gene is left open where the match is weak. Expanded clones are given a class, and other clones once, few, many or no size at all.

D,V,J,size,CDR3,DNA
-,TRBV7-8,TRBJ2-5,-,CASSLAASYVETQYF,TGTGCCAGCAGCTTAGCGGCTAGCTATGTGGAGACCCAGTACTTC
-,TRBV11-2,TRBJ1-1,-,CASSFPTNTEAFF,TGTGCCAGCAGCTTTCCGACGAACACTGAAGCTTTCTTT
-,TRBV10-2,TRBJ2-1,-,CASRSGALSSYNEQFF,TGCGCCAGCAGATCAGGGGCCCTAAGCTCCTACAATGAGCAGTTCTTC
-,TRBV11-2,TRBJ1-3,-,CASSLVGDPRTGNTIYF,TGTGCCAGCAGCTTAGTTGGAGACCCCCGAACAGGAAACACCATATATTTT
-,TRBV5-4,TRBJ1-5,-,CASSLRGNYNQPQHF,TGTGCCAGCAGCCTTCGGGGGAACTACAATCAGCCCCAGCATTTT
TRBD1,TRBV5-3,TRBJ1-5,-,CARSLSGRTGVQPQHF,TGTGCCAGAAGCCTATCCGGGAGGACAGGGGTTCAGCCCCAGCATTTT
TRBD1,TRBV9,TRBJ2-1,-,CASSVTGGDYNEQFF,TGTGCCAGCAGCGTAACAGGGGGCGACTACAATGAGCAGTTCTTC
-,TRBV5-1,TRBJ2-5,-,CASTGLGAQETQYF,TGCGCCAGCACCGGGTTGGGTGCCCAAGAGACCCAGTACTTC
-,TRBV7-2,TRBJ2-3,-,CASSLDGGELTDTQYF,TGTGCCAGCAGCTTAGATGGTGGGGAACTCACAGATACGCAGTATTTT
-,TRBV29-1,TRBJ1-2,-,CSVETGYGYTF,TGCAGCGTTGAAACAGGGTATGGCTACACCTTC
-,TRBV28,TRBJ2-4,few,CASGDIQYF,TGTGCCAGCGGAGACATTCAGTACTTC
TRBD2,TRBV9,TRBJ2-1,-,CASSVSGGAHNEQFF,TGTGCCAGCAGCGTATCGGGGGGGGCCCACAATGAGCAGTTCTTC
-,TRBV7-9,TRBJ1-2,few,CASSLAVSTANYGYTF,TGTGCCAGCAGCTTAGCGGTGTCGACGGCTAACTATGGCTACACCTTC
-,TRBV1,TRBJ2-5,-,CTSSQAYPSRGIQETQYF,TGCACCAGCAGCCAAGCCTACCCTAGCAGGGGGATCCAAGAGACCCAGTACTTC
TRBD2,TRBV6-4,TRBJ2-7,-,CASSDSKSLAGGLTYEQYF,TGTGCCAGCAGTGACTCGAAATCACTAGCGGGGGGGTTAACCTACGAGCAGTACTTC
-,TRBV11-2,TRBJ2-7,-,CASSSRLLMGSYEQYF,TGTGCCAGCAGCTCCCGACTCTTAATGGGCTCCTACGAGCAGTACTTC
-,TRBV7-2,TRBJ1-2,few,CASTILDTTNYGYTF,TGTGCCAGCACCATATTGGACACTACTAACTATGGCTACACCTTC
-,TRBV21-1,TRBJ1-2,-,CASSIGQGLNYGYTF,TGTGCCAGCAGCATCGGACAAGGCCTTAACTATGGCTACACCTTC
TRBD1,TRBV6-1,TRBJ2-7,-,CASTGTGPHEQYF,TGTGCCAGCACCGGGACAGGGCCCCACGAGCAGTACTTC
TRBD2,TRBV19,TRBJ2-1,once,CASSMLAGVYNEQFF,TGTGCCAGTAGTATGCTAGCGGGGGTGTACAATGAGCAGTTCTTC
TRBD1,TRBV9,TRBJ2-2,-,CASSQQDRGLTGELFF,TGTGCCAGCAGCCAACAAGACAGGGGGCTTACCGGGGAGCTGTTTTTT
TRBD2,TRBV11-3,TRBJ2-1,few,CASSLPSGGPSINNEQFF,TGTGCCAGCAGCCTACCTAGCGGGGGGCCCTCCATAAACAATGAGCAGTTCTTC
-,TRBV10-2,TRBJ1-1,medium-sized,CASSNGVGDTEAFF,TGCGCCAGCAGCAACGGGGTGGGGGACACTGAAGCTTTCTTT
-,TRBV5-1,TRBJ1-5,-,CASSFGDRDQPQHF,TGCGCCAGCAGCTTTGGGGACCGGGATCAGCCCCAGCATTTT
TRBD2,TRBV7-3,TRBJ2-1,-,CASSPYSGDYNEQFF,TGTGCCAGCAGCCCGTATAGCGGGGATTACAATGAGCAGTTCTTC